The rows below give T cell receptor beta chains drawn from one sample of a study of shared clonotypes between healthy human individuals. The table came from immunoSEQ multiplex PCR; TCRdb's copy has only in-frame clones and leaves some out. Found here are more than 850,000 clones, around three quarters of them singletons; the top ten hold 0.5% to 0.6%. The source material was memory CD4+ T cells from PBMCs. The receptors stem from a man younger than 35 in good health. Some clones in this sample may be carry-over from other donors' samples. CDR3s include the opening cysteine and the closing phenylalanine or tryptophan. Fields, in order: D gene, clone size, J gene, V gene, CDR3 DNA, CDR3 protein. The D gene is left open where the match is weak. Clone size is shown for a subset of rows, as once, few, many or a class of expanded clone.

D: NA; size: NA; J: TRBJ1-2; V: TRBV13; DNA: TGTGCCAGCAGTCTTGATAACAGGGACAACTATGGCTACACCTTC; CDR3: CASSLDNRDNYGYTF
D: TRBD1; size: NA; J: TRBJ2-5; V: TRBV5-4; DNA: TGTGCCAGCAGCCATACAGGGGTTCAAGAGACCCAGTACTTC; CDR3: CASSHTGVQETQYF
D: NA; size: NA; J: TRBJ1-1; V: TRBV6-1; DNA: TGTGCCAGCAGCCCAAGGGAAGGACAAGGAACTGAAGCTTTCTTT; CDR3: CASSPREGQGTEAFF
D: TRBD1; size: NA; J: TRBJ2-4; V: TRBV27; DNA: TGTGCCAGCAGTGCTAAGCAGGGGGCATCGGCCAAAAACATTCAGTACTTC; CDR3: CASSAKQGASAKNIQYF
D: TRBD2; size: NA; J: TRBJ2-5; V: TRBV6-5; DNA: TGTGCCAGCAGAACCCGACTAGCGGGAGCTGAGACCCAGTACTTC; CDR3: CASRTRLAGAETQYF
D: NA; size: few; J: TRBJ2-7; V: TRBV9; DNA: TGTGCCAGCAGCGCCTCCTTATATCCGGGGGAGCAGTACTTC; CDR3: CASSASLYPGEQYF
D: NA; size: NA; J: TRBJ2-3; V: TRBV9; DNA: TGTGCCAGCAGCGTAAACACGGGAGATACGCAGTATTTT; CDR3: CASSVNTGDTQYF
D: NA; size: NA; J: TRBJ1-1; V: TRBV5-1; DNA: TGCGCCAGCAGCTTGGCCAGGGGGAACACTGAAGCTTTCTTT; CDR3: CASSLARGNTEAFF
D: NA; size: once; J: TRBJ1-2; V: TRBV18; DNA: TGTGCCAGCTCACGAGAAGTTCCAGCCACTAACTATGGCTACACCTTC; CDR3: CASSREVPATNYGYTF
D: NA; size: NA; J: TRBJ2-7; V: TRBV29-1; DNA: TGCAGCGTTCGGGGGACGAGAGACTACGAGCAGTACTTC; CDR3: CSVRGTRDYEQYF
D: NA; size: NA; J: TRBJ1-5; V: TRBV28; DNA: TGTGCCAGCAGGATAGACAGGTATCAGCCCCAGCATTTT; CDR3: CASRIDRYQPQHF
D: NA; size: once; J: TRBJ2-7; V: TRBV25-1; DNA: TGTGCCAGCAGTGAAAACACTAATGAGCAGTACTTC; CDR3: CASSENTNEQYF
D: TRBD2; size: NA; J: TRBJ2-5; V: TRBV5-1; DNA: TGCGCCAGCCGCAGTGTTAGCGGGGGGGAGACCCAGTACTTC; CDR3: CASRSVSGGETQYF
D: TRBD1; size: NA; J: TRBJ1-5; V: TRBV18; DNA: TGTGCCAGCTCACTAGGACAGGGGAGCCAGCCCCAGCATTTT; CDR3: CASSLGQGSQPQHF